These 10 T cell receptor beta chains originate from one sample sequenced in a study of blood T cells in healthy people across ages. The use of a sample-barcoded 5' primer and a J-beta primer mix characterized a second PCR of roughly 6 to 12 cycles. From the 5' RACE reads, TCRdb called clonotypes with MiXCR, one entry per CDR3 protein. The sample shows 1.5 million to 2 million distinct CDR3 sequences, roughly 30% of them seen only once. The source material was blood. These receptors originate from a woman aged 25 to 39 in good health.

This clonotype was seen repeatedly, ten times or more. The J gene is TRBJ2-3, the V gene TRBV27; weak D call: TRBD2 (6 bases). Trimming shortened V by 8 bases and J by 5 bases, and 14 bases separated the two germline ends. Germline CDR1 and CDR2: MNHEY and SMNVEV (reference sequence). This CDR3 contains 13 residues. CDR3 DNA: TGTGCCAGCGCGGGATTCAAGCTAGATACGCAGTATTTT. Encoded protein: CASAGFKLDTQYF.

The chain employs TRBV4-2 and TRBJ1-1; D is uncertain. The CDR3 is made up of 14 amino acids. Trimming removed 6 bases at V and 1 base at J, with 12 bases between. Germline lookup yields CDR1 LGHNA and CDR2 YNFKEQ. DNA for the CDR3: TGTGCCAGCAGGCCCCGATCCGGGAACACTGAAGCTTTCTTT. This gives the protein CASRPRSGNTEAFF.

This clonotype occurred a few times. The chain joins TRBV7-2 to TRBJ1-2, with a possible D match to TRBD1 (6 bases). The V gene's germline CDR1 is SGHTA and CDR2 FQGNSA. This CDR3 comprises 16 residues. V was trimmed by 5 bases and J by 8 bases, leaving 24 bases between them. The CDR3 DNA reads as TGTGCCAGCAGCCATCCGGCACAGGGTGAAATGGACGGCTACACCTTC. Translation: CASSHPAQGEMDGYTF. Complete variable domain (other parts from reference TRBV7-2 and TRBJ1-2): GAGVSQSPSNKVTEKGKDVELRCDPISGHTALYWYRQSLGQGLEFLIYFQGNSAPDKSGLPSDRFSAERTGGSVSTLTIQRTQQEDSAVYLCASSHPAQGEMDGYTFGSGTRLTVV.

This clonotype was seen more than once but under ten times. The CDR3 nucleotides read TGTGCCACCATACAGCGGGGGAACTCCTACAATGAGCAGTTCTTC. Its translation is CATIQRGNSYNEQFF. The J gene is TRBJ2-1, the V gene TRBV7-2; 8 nucleotides agree with TRBD2. Per the germline V gene, CDR1 is SGHTA and CDR2 is FQGNSA. The CDR3 totals 15 residues. The V gene end was trimmed by 10 bases and the J gene end by 0 bases; junction bases not matched to a gene: 8.

This clonotype turned up a few times. The chain joins TRBV15 to TRBJ2-1; D may be TRBD1 or TRBD2 (5 bases each). The CDR3 is made up of 12 amino acids. Germline V gene sequence: CDR1 LNHNV, CDR2 YYDKDF (reference sequence). V was pared by 0 bases and J by 15 bases, with 12 bases between. The CDR3 DNA follows: TGTGCCACCAGCAGAGATTGGGGGAGAGGGTTCTTC. Translation gives CATSRDWGRGFF.

This clonotype was detected only a few times. This sequence joins TRBV9 and TRBJ2-7; TRBD1 matches at 9 bases. Germline loops: CDR1 SGDLS, CDR2 YYNGEE. With 4 bases clipped from V and 6 bases from J, the junction kept 14 bases outside the gene matches. The CDR3 loop spans 16 amino acids. The CDR3, as DNA: TGTGCCAGCAGCCCCCCCGGGACAGGGTTTGTGTCCGAGCAGTACTTC. Translating gives CASSPPGTGFVSEQYF.

The chain uses TRBV12-3 or TRBV12-4 and TRBJ1-1, with a tentative D call TRBD1 (5 bases). The CDR3 has 17 residues. V was clipped by 1 base and J by 3 bases, with 18 bases between them. CDR3 coding DNA: TGTGCCAGCAGTTTAGGTTCGGGGACGCCCCAGGACACTGAAGCTTTCTTT. Encoded protein: CASSLGSGTPQDTEAFF.

This clonotype was counted between two and nine times. DNA for the CDR3: TGCAGTGCTAGACACCCGGGAGTTTCCTACGAGCAGTACTTC. It is translated as CSARHPGVSYEQYF. This chain joins TRBV20-1 and TRBJ2-7; D may be TRBD2 (6 bases). The CDR3 contains 14 residues. CDR1 and CDR2 (germline): DFQATT, SNEGSKA (reference sequence). The V and J ends lost 2 bases and 1 base respectively, with 12 bases between them.

V and J are TRBV20-1 and TRBJ2-5, with D unresolved. Looked up from germline, CDR1 is DFQATT and CDR2 is SNEGSKA (reference sequence). Trimming removed 2 bases at V and 5 bases at J, with 15 bases between. The CDR3 spans 14 residues. CDR3 region: CSARIPKGGETQYF. The CDR3 nucleotides read TGCAGTGCTAGAATTCCCAAGGGTGGGGAGACCCAGTACTTC.

Here the CDR3 DNA reads TGTGCCAGCAGCAAATGGGCTGAGAGGGGAGAGGCCAAAAACATTCAGTACTTC. Its translation is CASSKWAERGEAKNIQYF. V gene TRBV21-1 combines with J gene TRBJ2-4; whether TRBD1, the table's D call, matches the DNA was not checked. TRBV21-1 is tagged as a pseudogene. CDR3 length: 18 residues.